These 19 T cell receptor beta chains came from one sample sequenced in a study of OX40 agonist ivuxolimab in advanced cancers. Sequencing was performed with immunoSEQ multiplex PCR; in TCRdb, only in-frame clones are kept and a portion is missing. The sample lists 75,000 to 95,000 clones, around 90% seen once, with under 3% in the top ten. Sequences were derived from CD4+ or CD8+ T cells sorted from blood, sampled in a trial of the OX40 agonist ivuxolimab. The source of these receptors is an adult with an advanced solid tumor such as melanoma, head and neck, liver or kidney cancer.

The chain has TRBV18 and TRBJ1-1; D not certain. CDR3 length: 14 residues. Between the trimmed V and J ends, which lost 4 bases and 1 base, there was a span of 10 bases. Germline values: CDR1 KGHSH, CDR2 LQKENI. The CDR3 nucleotides read TGTGCCAGCTCACTTTTTAGGGAGAACACTGAAGCTTTCTTT. This sequence encodes CASSLFRENTEAFF.

V gene TRBV7-2 combines with J gene TRBJ2-5; TRBD2 matches 11 bases. Germline V gene lookup returns CDR1 SGHTA and CDR2 FQGNSA. V gave up 5 bases and J gave up 7 bases; unmatched junction bases: 6. The CDR3 loop spans 14 amino acids. The CDR3 region is CASSPGLAGSTQYF. DNA of the CDR3: TGTGCCAGCAGCCCCGGACTAGCGGGTTCGACCCAGTACTTC.

The rearrangement uses TRBV7-9 and TRBJ2-3; 7 positions agree with TRBD1. This CDR3 comprises 14 residues. Germline CDR1 reads SEHNR; CDR2 reads FQNEAQ (reference sequence). With V trimmed by 6 bases and J by 2 bases, 5 bases remained unmatched. The CDR3 nucleotides read TGTGCCAGCAGTTCAGGACAGGACACAGATACGCAGTATTTT. Translating gives CASSSGQDTDTQYF.

The chain recombines TRBV11-2 with TRBJ2-7; 10 nucleotides line up with TRBD2. There are 15 residues in the CDR3. V trimming: 5 bases; J trimming: 0 bases; junction bases outside the gene matches: 4. Per germline, CDR1 SGHAT and CDR2 FQNNGV. In nucleotides, the CDR3 is TGTGCCAGCAGCCACCCTAGCGGGAGCTCCTACGAGCAGTACTTC. Amino acids: CASSHPSGSSYEQYF.

This CDR3 reads CASSLMGVSQYF. Here the CDR3 DNA reads TGTGCCAGCAGCTTAATGGGAGTTTCGCAGTATTTT. V gene TRBV7-8 combines with J gene TRBJ2-3, with D possibly TRBD2 on 5 matching bases. The CDR3 is 12 amino acids. From germline, CDR1 is SGHVS and CDR2 FQNEAQ. The ends were cut back, 2 bases at V and 10 bases at J, with 10 bases in the middle. Using reference TRBV7-8 and TRBJ2-3 for the parts outside the CDR3, the full variable domain is GAGVSQSPRYKVAKRGQDVALRCDPISGHVSLFWYQQALGQGPEFLTYFQNEAQLDKSGLPSDRFFAERPEGSVSTLKIQRTQQEDSAVYLCASSLMGVSQYFGPGTRLTVL.

This chain links TRBV7-2 with TRBJ2-1; D is possibly TRBD2 (5 bases). Trimming removed 5 bases at V and 7 bases at J, with 15 bases between. Looked up from germline, CDR1 is SGHTA and CDR2 is FQGNSA. The CDR3 is 14 amino acids. CDR3 residues: CASSRAAGINEQFF. CDR3 nucleotide sequence: TGTGCCAGCAGCCGGGCGGCGGGTATTAATGAGCAGTTCTTC.

This sequence joins TRBV28 and TRBJ2-7; 10 positions agree with TRBD1. V lost 3 bases to trimming and J lost 5 bases; unmatched junction nucleotides: 7. CDR3 length: 15 amino acids. The germline V gene has CDR1 MDHEN and CDR2 SYDVKM. CDR3 in amino acids: CASSLSGQGLHEQYF. The CDR3 coding sequence is TGTGCCAGCAGTTTGTCGGGACAGGGGCTCCACGAGCAGTACTTC.

The CDR3 spells CASSFRATATVWEQFF. The DNA for the CDR3 is TGTGCCAGCAGTTTTCGTGCTACGGCGACCGTTTGGGAGCAGTTCTTC. The chain joins TRBV28 to TRBJ2-1; no firm D call. Germline V CDR1 and CDR2: MDHEN, SYDVKM. The CDR3 runs 16 residues. The V end was cut by 3 bases, the J end by 10 bases, with 22 bases between. The whole variable domain, remainder taken from reference TRBV28 and TRBJ2-1, is DVKVTQSSRYLVKRTGEKVFLECVQDMDHENMFWYRQDPGLGLRLIYFSYDVKMKEKGDIPEGYSVSREKKERFSLILESASTNQTSMYLCASSFRATATVWEQFFGPGTRLTVL.

The V call is TRBV15, the J call TRBJ2-7, with no clear D. There are 14 residues in the CDR3. The germline V gene encodes CDR1 LNHNV and CDR2 YYDKDF (reference sequence). V was clipped by 0 bases and J by 2 bases, with 8 bases between them. The CDR3 bases are TGTGCCACCAGCAGAGATCTGGCAGCCTACGAGCAGTACTTC. Translation: CATSRDLAAYEQYF. The full variable domain, rest sourced from reference TRBV15 and TRBJ2-7, is DAMVIQNPRYQVTQFGKPVTLSCSQTLNHNVMYWYQQKSSQAPKLLFHYYDKDFNNEADTPDNFQSRRPNTSFCFLDIRSPGLGDTAMYLCATSRDLAAYEQYFGPGTRLTVT.

The gene calls are TRBV27 and TRBJ2-7; weak D call: TRBD1 (6 bases). The V gene's germline CDR1 is MNHEY and CDR2 SMNVEV (reference sequence). The CDR3 has 13 amino acids. Trimming took off 4 bases at V and 2 bases at J, with 9 bases between the two ends. CDR3 residues: CASSSDRTYEQYF. The CDR3 DNA is TGTGCCAGCAGTTCGGACAGAACCTACGAGCAGTACTTC.

This clone was counted once. J is TRBJ2-2 and V is TRBV18, with D unresolved. Deletions cut 4 bases from V and 3 bases from J, with 3 bases between. Looked up from germline, CDR1 is KGHSH and CDR2 is LQKENI. The CDR3 consists of 12 residues. In DNA form, the CDR3 reads TGTGCCAGCTCACACTACACCGGGGAGCTGTTTTTT. As protein: CASSHYTGELFF.

This clone was seen once. V gene TRBV29-1 combines with J gene TRBJ2-5, with D possibly being TRBD1 (6 bases). In germline, CDR1 is SQVTM, CDR2 ANQGSEA. The V and J ends lost 1 base and 1 base respectively, with 10 bases between them. The CDR3 runs 14 residues. The CDR3 here is CSVEVQGIQETQYF. The CDR3 region has the DNA TGCAGCGTTGAAGTCCAGGGGATCCAAGAGACCCAGTACTTC.

V gene TRBV5-6 combines with J gene TRBJ2-7; perhaps D is TRBD1 or TRBD2 (5 bases each). CDR1 SGHDT and CDR2 YYEEEE come from the germline V gene. The V end lost 6 bases, the J end lost 5 bases, and 12 bases lay between the germline ends. The CDR3 is 12 amino acids. The CDR3 is CASNLRGHEQYF. The CDR3 nucleotides are TGTGCCAGCAATCTCCGGGGCCACGAGCAGTACTTC.

The CDR3 protein is CASSLRAPVFYEQYF. DNA for the CDR3: TGTGCCAGCAGCCTCCGGGCCCCCGTGTTCTACGAGCAGTACTTC. The chain joins TRBV14 to TRBJ2-7; unclear D gene. This CDR3 contains 15 residues. Trimming shortened V by 4 bases and J by 3 bases, and 16 bases separated the two germline ends. CDR1 and CDR2 (germline): SGHDN, FVKESK. Drawing the rest from reference TRBV14 and TRBJ2-7, the complete variable domain is EAGVTQFPSHSVIEKGQTVTLRCDPISGHDNLYWYRRVMGKEIKFLLHFVKESKQDESGMPNNRFLAERTGGTYSTLKVQPAELEDSGVYFCASSLRAPVFYEQYFGPGTRLTVT.

This chain links TRBV6-5 with TRBJ2-5; 9 bases agree with TRBD1. This CDR3 spans 15 amino acids. Germline V gene data show CDR1 as MNHEY and CDR2 as SVGAGI. The V and J ends lost 0 bases and 4 bases, in that order; junction bases with no gene match: 3. In nucleotides, the CDR3 is TGTGCCAGCAGTTACTCTGGGGACAGGGCAGAGACCCAGTACTTC. As protein: CASSYSGDRAETQYF.

The chain recombines TRBV19 with TRBJ1-2, with 9 bases matching TRBD1. The CDR3 consists of 13 residues. With V trimmed by 5 bases and J by 4 bases, 2 bases remained unmatched. The germline CDR1 and CDR2 sequences are LNHDA and SQIVND (reference sequence). CDR3 sequence reads: CASSLGQGYGYTF. DNA for the CDR3: TGTGCCAGTAGTCTGGGACAGGGCTATGGCTACACCTTC.

The chain is built from TRBV5-4 and TRBJ2-2, with D tentatively TRBD1 or TRBD2 (5 bases each). Germline lookup yields CDR1 SGHNT and CDR2 YYREEE (reference sequence). V lost 1 base and J 7 bases, leaving 11 bases between the germline ends. The CDR3 spans 14 residues. This CDR3 reads CASSLKLGVGELFF. The CDR3 DNA reads as TGTGCCAGCAGCTTGAAGTTGGGGGTCGGGGAGCTGTTTTTT.

V usage is TRBV29-1 and J usage is TRBJ2-1; TRBD1 or TRBD2 may be the D gene (5 bases each). The CDR3 is 14 residues long. Germline loops: CDR1 SQVTM, CDR2 ANQGSEA. Deletions cut 6 bases from V and 4 bases from J, with 16 bases between. In DNA form, the CDR3 reads TGCAGCGTGGGGGATACATGGTCTTACAATGAGCAGTTCTTC. Translating gives CSVGDTWSYNEQFF.

This chain joins TRBV19 and TRBJ1-1; TRBD1 might be the D (5 bases). This CDR3 is built from 15 residues. Between the trimmed V and J ends, which lost 3 bases and 1 base, there was a span of 12 bases. The germline gives CDR1 LNHDA, CDR2 SQIVND (reference sequence). This CDR3 reads CASSMAGTQNTEAFF. In DNA, the CDR3 is TGTGCCAGTAGTATGGCCGGGACCCAGAACACTGAAGCTTTCTTT.